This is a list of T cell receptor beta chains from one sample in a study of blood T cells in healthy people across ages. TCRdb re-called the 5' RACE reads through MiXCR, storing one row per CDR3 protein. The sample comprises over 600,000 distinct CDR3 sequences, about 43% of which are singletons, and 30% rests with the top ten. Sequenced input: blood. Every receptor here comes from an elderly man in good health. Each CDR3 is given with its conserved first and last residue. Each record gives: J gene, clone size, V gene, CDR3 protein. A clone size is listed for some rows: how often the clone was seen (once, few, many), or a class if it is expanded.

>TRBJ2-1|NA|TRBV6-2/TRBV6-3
CASSYNTVLEGFF
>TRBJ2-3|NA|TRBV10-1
CASAGTSGISTDTQYF
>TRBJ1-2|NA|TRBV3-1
CASSQVVPQGVNGYTF
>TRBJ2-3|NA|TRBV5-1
CASSLEGANTDTQYF
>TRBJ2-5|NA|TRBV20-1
CSADGTFQETQYF
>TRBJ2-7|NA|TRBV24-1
CATSDQSGSSHNEQYF
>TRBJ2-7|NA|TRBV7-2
CASSLARTGQGEQYF
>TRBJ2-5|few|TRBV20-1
CSARWDNEETQYF
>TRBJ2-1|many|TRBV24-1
CATSDPDSSNEQFF
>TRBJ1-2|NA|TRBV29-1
CSVSRGRAGYTF
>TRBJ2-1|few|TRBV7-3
CASSAKLAGVDEQFF
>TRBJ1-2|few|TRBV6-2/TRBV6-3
CASSSSPTLGYGYTF